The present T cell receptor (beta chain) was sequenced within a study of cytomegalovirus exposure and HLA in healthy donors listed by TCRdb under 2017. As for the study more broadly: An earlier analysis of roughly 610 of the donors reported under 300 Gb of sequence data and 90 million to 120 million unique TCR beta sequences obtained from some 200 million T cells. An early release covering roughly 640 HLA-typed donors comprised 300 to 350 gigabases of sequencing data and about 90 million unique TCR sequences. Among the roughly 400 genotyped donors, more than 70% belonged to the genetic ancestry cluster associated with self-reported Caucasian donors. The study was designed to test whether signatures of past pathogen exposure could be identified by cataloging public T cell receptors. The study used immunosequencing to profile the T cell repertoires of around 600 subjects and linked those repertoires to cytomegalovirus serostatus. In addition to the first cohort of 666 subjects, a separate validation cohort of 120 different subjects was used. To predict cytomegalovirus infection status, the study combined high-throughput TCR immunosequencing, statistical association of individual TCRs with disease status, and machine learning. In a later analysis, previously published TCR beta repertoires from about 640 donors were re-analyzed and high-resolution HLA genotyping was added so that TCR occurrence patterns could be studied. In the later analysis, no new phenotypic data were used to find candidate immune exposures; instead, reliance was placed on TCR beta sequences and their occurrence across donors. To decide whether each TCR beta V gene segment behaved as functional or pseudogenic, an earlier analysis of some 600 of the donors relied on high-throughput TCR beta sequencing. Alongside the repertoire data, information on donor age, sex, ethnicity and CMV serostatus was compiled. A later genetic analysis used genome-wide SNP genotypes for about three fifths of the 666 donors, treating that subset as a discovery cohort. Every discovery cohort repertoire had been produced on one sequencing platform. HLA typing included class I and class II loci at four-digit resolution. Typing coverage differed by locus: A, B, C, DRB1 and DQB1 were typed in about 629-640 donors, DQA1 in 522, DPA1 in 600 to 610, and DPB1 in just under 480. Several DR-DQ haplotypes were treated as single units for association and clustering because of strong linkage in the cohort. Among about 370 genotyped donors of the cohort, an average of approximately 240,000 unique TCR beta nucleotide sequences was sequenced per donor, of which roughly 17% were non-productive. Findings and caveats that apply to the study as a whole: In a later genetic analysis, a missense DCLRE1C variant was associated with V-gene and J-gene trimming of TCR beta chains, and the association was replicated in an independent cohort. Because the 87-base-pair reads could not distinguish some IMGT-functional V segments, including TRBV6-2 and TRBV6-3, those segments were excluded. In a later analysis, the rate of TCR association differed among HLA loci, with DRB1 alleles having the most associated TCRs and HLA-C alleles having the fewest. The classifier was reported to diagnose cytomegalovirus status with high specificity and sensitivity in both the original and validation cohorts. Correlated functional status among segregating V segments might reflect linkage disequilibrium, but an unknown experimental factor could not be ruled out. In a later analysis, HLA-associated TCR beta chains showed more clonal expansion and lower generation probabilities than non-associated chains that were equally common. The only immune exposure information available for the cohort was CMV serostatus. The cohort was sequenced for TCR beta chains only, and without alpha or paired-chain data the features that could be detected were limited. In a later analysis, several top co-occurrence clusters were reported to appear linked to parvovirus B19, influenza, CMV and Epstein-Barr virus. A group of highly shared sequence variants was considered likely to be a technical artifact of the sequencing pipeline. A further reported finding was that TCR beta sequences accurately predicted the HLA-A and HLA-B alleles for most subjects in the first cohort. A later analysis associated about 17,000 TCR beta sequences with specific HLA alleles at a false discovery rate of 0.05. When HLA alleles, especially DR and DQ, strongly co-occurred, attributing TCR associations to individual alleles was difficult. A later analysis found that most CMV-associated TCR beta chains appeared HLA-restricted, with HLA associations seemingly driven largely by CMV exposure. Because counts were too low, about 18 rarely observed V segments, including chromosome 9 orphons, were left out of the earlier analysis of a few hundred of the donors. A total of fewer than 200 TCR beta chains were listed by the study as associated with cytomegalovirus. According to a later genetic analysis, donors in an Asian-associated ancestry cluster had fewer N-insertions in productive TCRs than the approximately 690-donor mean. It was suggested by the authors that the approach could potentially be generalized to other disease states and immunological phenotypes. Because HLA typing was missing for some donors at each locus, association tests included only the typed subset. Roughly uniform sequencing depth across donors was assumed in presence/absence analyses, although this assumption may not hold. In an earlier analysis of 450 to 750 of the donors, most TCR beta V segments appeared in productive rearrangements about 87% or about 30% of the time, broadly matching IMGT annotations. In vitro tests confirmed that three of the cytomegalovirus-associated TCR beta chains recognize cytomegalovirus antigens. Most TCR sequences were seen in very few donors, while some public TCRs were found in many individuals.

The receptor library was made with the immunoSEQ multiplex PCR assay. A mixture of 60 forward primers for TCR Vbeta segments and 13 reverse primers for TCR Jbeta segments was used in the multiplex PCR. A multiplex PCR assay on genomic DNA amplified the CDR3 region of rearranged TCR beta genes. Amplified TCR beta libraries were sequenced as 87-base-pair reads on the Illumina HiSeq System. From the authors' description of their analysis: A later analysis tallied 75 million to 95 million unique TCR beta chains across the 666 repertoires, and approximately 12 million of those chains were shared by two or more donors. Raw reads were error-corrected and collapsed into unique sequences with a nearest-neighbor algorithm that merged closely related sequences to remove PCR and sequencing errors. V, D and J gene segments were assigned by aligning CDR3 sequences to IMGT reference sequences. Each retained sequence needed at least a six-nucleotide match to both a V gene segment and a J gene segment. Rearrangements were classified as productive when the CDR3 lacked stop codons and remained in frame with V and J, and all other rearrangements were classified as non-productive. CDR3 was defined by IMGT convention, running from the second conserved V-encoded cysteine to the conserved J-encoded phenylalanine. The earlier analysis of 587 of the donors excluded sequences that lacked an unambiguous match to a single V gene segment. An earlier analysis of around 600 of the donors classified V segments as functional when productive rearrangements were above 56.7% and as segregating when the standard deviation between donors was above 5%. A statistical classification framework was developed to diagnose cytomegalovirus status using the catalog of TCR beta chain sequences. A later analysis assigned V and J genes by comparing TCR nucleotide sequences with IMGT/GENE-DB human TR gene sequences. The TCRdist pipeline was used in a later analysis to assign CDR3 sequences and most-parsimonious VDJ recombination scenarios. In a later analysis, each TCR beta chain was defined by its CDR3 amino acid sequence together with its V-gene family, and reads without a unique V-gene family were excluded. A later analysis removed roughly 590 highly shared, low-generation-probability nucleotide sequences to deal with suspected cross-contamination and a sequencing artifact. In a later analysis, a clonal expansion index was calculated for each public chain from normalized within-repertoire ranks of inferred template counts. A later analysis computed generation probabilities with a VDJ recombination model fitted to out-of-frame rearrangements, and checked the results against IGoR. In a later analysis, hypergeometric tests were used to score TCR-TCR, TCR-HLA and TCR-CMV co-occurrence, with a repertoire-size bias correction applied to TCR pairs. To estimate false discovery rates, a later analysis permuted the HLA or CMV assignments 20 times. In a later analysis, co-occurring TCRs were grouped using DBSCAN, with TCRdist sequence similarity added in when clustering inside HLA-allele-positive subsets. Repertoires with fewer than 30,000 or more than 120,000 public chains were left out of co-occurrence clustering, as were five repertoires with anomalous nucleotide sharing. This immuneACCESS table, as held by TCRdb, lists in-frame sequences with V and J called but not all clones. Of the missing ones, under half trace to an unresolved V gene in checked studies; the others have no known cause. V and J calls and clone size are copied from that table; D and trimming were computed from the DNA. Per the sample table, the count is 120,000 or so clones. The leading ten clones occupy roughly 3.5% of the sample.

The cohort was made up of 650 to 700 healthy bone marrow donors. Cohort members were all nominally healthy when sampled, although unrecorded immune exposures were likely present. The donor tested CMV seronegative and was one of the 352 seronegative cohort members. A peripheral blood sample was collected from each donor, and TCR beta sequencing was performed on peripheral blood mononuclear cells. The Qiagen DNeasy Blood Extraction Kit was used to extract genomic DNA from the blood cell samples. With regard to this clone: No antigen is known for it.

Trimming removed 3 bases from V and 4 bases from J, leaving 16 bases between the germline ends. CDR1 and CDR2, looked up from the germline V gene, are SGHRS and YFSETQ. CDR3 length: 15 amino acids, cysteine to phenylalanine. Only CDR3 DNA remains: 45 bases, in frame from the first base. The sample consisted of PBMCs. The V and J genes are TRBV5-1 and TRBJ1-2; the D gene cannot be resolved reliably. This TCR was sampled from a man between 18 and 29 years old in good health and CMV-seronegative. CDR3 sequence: CASSWIPEATYGYTF. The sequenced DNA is TGCGCCAGCAGCTGGATTCCCGAGGCTACCTATGGCTACACCTTC.